These T cell receptor beta chains were read from a single sample in a study of graft-versus-host responses after intestinal transplantation. This table comes from immunoSEQ multiplex PCR, and its TCRdb copy is limited to in-frame clones, with some not included. Of 100,000 to 110,000 clones in the sample, over 75% were seen once. Their antigen targets remain unknown. Sequenced here: unstimulated CD4+ T cells sorted from spleen or lymph node cells, sampled before transplant. The receptors come from a human donor who was the organ donor for an intestinal transplant. Both conserved end residues are part of each CDR3. D genes are given only for firm matches. Rows may omit the clone size; those that give it use once, few, many or a size class.

clone size: NA; V gene: TRBV30; J gene: TRBJ1-6; D gene: NA; CDR3 DNA: TGTGCCTGGAGTGGTCAGGGATCCCACCTCCACTTT; CDR3 protein: CAWSGQGSHLHF
clone size: NA; V gene: TRBV20-1; J gene: TRBJ2-7; D gene: NA; CDR3 DNA: TGCAGTGCTAGAGATTTTTACGAGCAGTACTTC; CDR3 protein: CSARDFYEQYF
clone size: NA; V gene: TRBV19; J gene: TRBJ1-6; D gene: NA; CDR3 DNA: TGTGCCACCAAGTCGGCAGGGGATCATTCACCCCTCCACTTT; CDR3 protein: CATKSAGDHSPLHF
clone size: NA; V gene: TRBV11-2; J gene: TRBJ2-2; D gene: NA; CDR3 DNA: TGTGCCAGCAGCTTTTCCACCCGAACCACCGGGGAGCTGTTTTTT; CDR3 protein: CASSFSTRTTGELFF
clone size: NA; V gene: TRBV2; J gene: TRBJ2-7; D gene: TRBD1; CDR3 DNA: TGTGCCAGCAGCGGGCGGACAGGGCTCTACGAGCAGTACTTC; CDR3 protein: CASSGRTGLYEQYF
clone size: NA; V gene: TRBV13; J gene: TRBJ2-3; D gene: NA; CDR3 DNA: TGTGCCAGCAGCTTAAAGCCCGCAGATACGCAGTATTTT; CDR3 protein: CASSLKPADTQYF
clone size: NA; V gene: TRBV27; J gene: TRBJ2-7; D gene: TRBD1; CDR3 DNA: TGTGCCAGCAGACAGGGGCTCGAGCAGTACTTC; CDR3 protein: CASRQGLEQYF
clone size: NA; V gene: TRBV6-1; J gene: TRBJ2-5; D gene: NA; CDR3 DNA: TGTGCCAGCGGCCAACTCGGGGCGTACCAAGAGACCCAGTACTTC; CDR3 protein: CASGQLGAYQETQYF
clone size: NA; V gene: TRBV30; J gene: TRBJ1-5; D gene: TRBD1; CDR3 DNA: TGTGCCTGGAGTAGACAGGGTGGGATGGGTCAGCCCCAGCATTTT; CDR3 protein: CAWSRQGGMGQPQHF
clone size: few; V gene: TRBV6-5; J gene: TRBJ2-7; D gene: NA; CDR3 DNA: TGTGCCAGCATTCCTCCGGGGACCTACGAGCAGTACTTC; CDR3 protein: CASIPPGTYEQYF
clone size: few; V gene: TRBV10-1; J gene: TRBJ1-6; D gene: NA; CDR3 DNA: TGCGCCAGCATTAGGACAGTTAGCTCCTATAATTCACCCCTCCACTTT; CDR3 protein: CASIRTVSSYNSPLHF
clone size: NA; V gene: TRBV30; J gene: TRBJ1-4; D gene: NA; CDR3 DNA: TGCGCCTGGAGCCTAACAGGGATCCTCGGAAAACTGTTTTTT; CDR3 protein: CAWSLTGILGKLFF
clone size: NA; V gene: TRBV6-5; J gene: TRBJ2-1; D gene: NA; CDR3 DNA: TGTGCCAGCAGTTCACCCCCCTACAATGAGCAGTTCTTC; CDR3 protein: CASSSPPYNEQFF
clone size: few; V gene: TRBV7-9; J gene: TRBJ1-1; D gene: NA; CDR3 DNA: TGTGCCAGCAGCTTCGCAGTGAACACTGAAGCTTTCTTT; CDR3 protein: CASSFAVNTEAFF
clone size: NA; V gene: TRBV5-4; J gene: TRBJ2-1; D gene: NA; CDR3 DNA: TGTGCCAGCAGCTTGGAAGGGGCGGTGCAGTTCTTC; CDR3 protein: CASSLEGAVQFF
clone size: once; V gene: TRBV19; J gene: TRBJ1-2; D gene: NA; CDR3 DNA: TGTGCCAGTAGTGCTTACCACTATGGCTACACCTTC; CDR3 protein: CASSAYHYGYTF
clone size: NA; V gene: TRBV5-4; J gene: TRBJ2-1; D gene: TRBD1; CDR3 DNA: TGTGCCAGCAGCCCCGGACAGGGACCGTACAATGAGCAGTTCTTC; CDR3 protein: CASSPGQGPYNEQFF
clone size: NA; V gene: TRBV30; J gene: TRBJ1-3; D gene: NA; CDR3 DNA: TGTGCCTCCGGACGGGGGGATACTGGAAACACCATATATTTT; CDR3 protein: CASGRGDTGNTIYF
clone size: NA; V gene: TRBV5-4; J gene: TRBJ2-3; D gene: TRBD2; CDR3 DNA: TGTGCCAGCAGCTTACTAGCGGGGGCCAGCACAGATACGCAGTATTTT; CDR3 protein: CASSLLAGASTDTQYF
clone size: NA; V gene: TRBV9; J gene: TRBJ2-3; D gene: TRBD2; CDR3 DNA: TGTGCCAGCAGCGTAGATAAGCGGGGGGTTAGCACAGATACGCAGTATTTT; CDR3 protein: CASSVDKRGVSTDTQYF
clone size: NA; V gene: TRBV5-6; J gene: TRBJ2-4; D gene: NA; CDR3 DNA: TGTGCCAGCAGCTTGTTGCTAAGGGACGGCGTAAACATTCAGTACTTC; CDR3 protein: CASSLLLRDGVNIQYF
clone size: NA; V gene: TRBV4-1; J gene: TRBJ2-7; D gene: TRBD1; CDR3 DNA: TGCGCCAGCAGCCTCGGCGGGGACAGGGTCTCCTACGAGCAGTACTTC; CDR3 protein: CASSLGGDRVSYEQYF
clone size: NA; V gene: TRBV11-3; J gene: TRBJ1-6; D gene: NA; CDR3 DNA: TGTGCCAGCAGCTTCGGCGGACAAGATTCACCCCTCCACTTT; CDR3 protein: CASSFGGQDSPLHF
clone size: NA; V gene: TRBV28; J gene: TRBJ2-2; D gene: TRBD1; CDR3 DNA: TGTGCCAGCAGTCCGGGGACAGGTTACACCGGGGAGCTGTTTTTT; CDR3 protein: CASSPGTGYTGELFF
clone size: NA; V gene: TRBV19; J gene: TRBJ2-3; D gene: TRBD1; CDR3 DNA: TGTGCCAGTAGCTCAGGGGGTACAGATACGCAGTATTTT; CDR3 protein: CASSSGGTDTQYF
clone size: NA; V gene: TRBV5-1; J gene: TRBJ2-2; D gene: NA; CDR3 DNA: TGCGCCAGCACCCTAACCGGAGGGCCGGACACCGGGGAGCTGTTTTTT; CDR3 protein: CASTLTGGPDTGELFF
clone size: NA; V gene: TRBV19; J gene: TRBJ2-2; D gene: NA; CDR3 DNA: TGTGCCGCGAGAGAACGGGGGATCACCGGGGAGCTGTTTTTT; CDR3 protein: CAARERGITGELFF
clone size: NA; V gene: TRBV18; J gene: TRBJ2-7; D gene: NA; CDR3 DNA: TGTGCCAGCTCACCACAGGGGTCCAGCTACGAGCAGTACTTC; CDR3 protein: CASSPQGSSYEQYF
clone size: few; V gene: TRBV10-3; J gene: TRBJ2-7; D gene: NA; CDR3 DNA: TGTGCCATCAGTGAGTCGAAGGGACAAAATTCCGAGCAGTACTTC; CDR3 protein: CAISESKGQNSEQYF
clone size: NA; V gene: TRBV10-2; J gene: TRBJ1-1; D gene: TRBD1; CDR3 DNA: TGCGCCAGCAGTCCAGGGACAGGGTCGCTCGGGACTGAAGCTTTCTTT; CDR3 protein: CASSPGTGSLGTEAFF
clone size: NA; V gene: TRBV30; J gene: TRBJ1-4; D gene: TRBD1; CDR3 DNA: TGTGCCTGGGCCTCCGACAGGGTCGATGAAAAACTGTTTTTT; CDR3 protein: CAWASDRVDEKLFF
clone size: once; V gene: TRBV28; J gene: TRBJ1-1; D gene: NA; CDR3 DNA: TGTGCCAGCAGTGTGAACAACAAACCTGAAGCTTTCTTT; CDR3 protein: CASSVNNKPEAFF
clone size: once; V gene: TRBV29-1; J gene: TRBJ2-2; D gene: TRBD1; CDR3 DNA: TGCAGCGCTTACCGGGACAGAACTACCGGGGAGCTGTTTTTT; CDR3 protein: CSAYRDRTTGELFF
clone size: NA; V gene: TRBV19; J gene: TRBJ2-3; D gene: TRBD2; CDR3 DNA: TGTGCCAGTAGCCAAGAACTAGCGGGGGGCACAGATACGCAGTATTTT; CDR3 protein: CASSQELAGGTDTQYF
clone size: NA; V gene: TRBV29-1; J gene: TRBJ2-5; D gene: TRBD1; CDR3 DNA: TGCAGCGTTGAGTTTTTGGGACAGGGACGAGAGACCCAGTACTTC; CDR3 protein: CSVEFLGQGRETQYF
clone size: NA; V gene: TRBV10-3; J gene: TRBJ2-7; D gene: NA; CDR3 DNA: TGTGCCATCAGGCCTGGTACAGGGTCCTACGAGCAGTACTTC; CDR3 protein: CAIRPGTGSYEQYF
clone size: NA; V gene: TRBV19; J gene: TRBJ2-2; D gene: NA; CDR3 DNA: TGTGCCAGTAATATGGACGGGGCTGAGGAGCTGTTTTTT; CDR3 protein: CASNMDGAEELFF
clone size: NA; V gene: TRBV5-1; J gene: TRBJ1-6; D gene: NA; CDR3 DNA: TGCGCCAGCAGGAGGGACAATTCACCCCTCCACTTT; CDR3 protein: CASRRDNSPLHF
clone size: NA; V gene: TRBV5-4; J gene: TRBJ1-1; D gene: TRBD1; CDR3 DNA: TGTGCCAGCAGCATGGGGACAGCTTACACTGAAGCTTTCTTT; CDR3 protein: CASSMGTAYTEAFF
clone size: NA; V gene: TRBV5-1; J gene: TRBJ1-2; D gene: NA; CDR3 DNA: TGCGCCAGCAGCTTGGTTGGCAGGGGAGACTACACCTTC; CDR3 protein: CASSLVGRGDYTF
clone size: NA; V gene: TRBV11-3; J gene: TRBJ2-1; D gene: TRBD1; CDR3 DNA: TGTGCCAGCAGCCCATACCCGGGACAGGCTAATGAGCAGTTCTTC; CDR3 protein: CASSPYPGQANEQFF
clone size: NA; V gene: TRBV30; J gene: TRBJ2-3; D gene: TRBD1; CDR3 DNA: TGTGCCTGGACCCACCTCCGGACAGGGAAGAAAGATAGTCTGAGCACAGATACGCAGTATTTT; CDR3 protein: CAWTHLRTGKKDSLSTDTQYF
clone size: NA; V gene: TRBV2; J gene: TRBJ1-3; D gene: NA; CDR3 DNA: TGTGCCAGCAGTGAAGTGACATTCTCTGGAAACACCATATATTTT; CDR3 protein: CASSEVTFSGNTIYF
clone size: NA; V gene: TRBV10-3; J gene: TRBJ2-2; D gene: NA; CDR3 DNA: TGTGCCATCAGTGAGTCCCAGGGGAAGGGGACCGGGGAGCTGTTTTTT; CDR3 protein: CAISESQGKGTGELFF
clone size: NA; V gene: TRBV7-2; J gene: TRBJ2-1; D gene: NA; CDR3 DNA: TGTGCCAGCAGCCCGACTAATGGAAGACGCGATGAGCAGTTCTTC; CDR3 protein: CASSPTNGRRDEQFF
clone size: NA; V gene: TRBV7-7; J gene: TRBJ2-1; D gene: NA; CDR3 DNA: TGTGCCAGCAGCCCGGACTACGCTCTTCTATACAATGAGCAGTTCTTC; CDR3 protein: CASSPDYALLYNEQFF
clone size: NA; V gene: TRBV7-2; J gene: TRBJ2-1; D gene: TRBD2; CDR3 DNA: TGTGCCAGCAGCTTGGTGGCTAGCGGGGGGGCCTACAATGAGCAGTTCTTC; CDR3 protein: CASSLVASGGAYNEQFF
clone size: NA; V gene: TRBV19; J gene: TRBJ1-1; D gene: NA; CDR3 DNA: TGTGCCAGTAGCCAACGGGAGACTGAAGCTTTCTTT; CDR3 protein: CASSQRETEAFF
clone size: NA; V gene: TRBV5-1; J gene: TRBJ2-1; D gene: TRBD1; CDR3 DNA: TGCGCCAGCAGCCCCCGAGTCCGGGACAGGGGTTTTACGTGGAATGAGCAGTTCTTC; CDR3 protein: CASSPRVRDRGFTWNEQFF
clone size: NA; V gene: TRBV30; J gene: TRBJ1-1; D gene: NA; CDR3 DNA: TGTGCCTGGAGTTCGTGGGACACTGAAGCTTTCTTT; CDR3 protein: CAWSSWDTEAFF
clone size: NA; V gene: TRBV6-5; J gene: TRBJ1-3; D gene: NA; CDR3 DNA: TGTGCCAGCAGTTACAGTATCGGTTACACCATATATTTT; CDR3 protein: CASSYSIGYTIYF
clone size: NA; V gene: TRBV7-4; J gene: TRBJ2-3; D gene: TRBD2; CDR3 DNA: TGTGCCAGCAGCTGGACTAGCGGGTGCTATACGCAGTATTTT; CDR3 protein: CASSWTSGCYTQYF